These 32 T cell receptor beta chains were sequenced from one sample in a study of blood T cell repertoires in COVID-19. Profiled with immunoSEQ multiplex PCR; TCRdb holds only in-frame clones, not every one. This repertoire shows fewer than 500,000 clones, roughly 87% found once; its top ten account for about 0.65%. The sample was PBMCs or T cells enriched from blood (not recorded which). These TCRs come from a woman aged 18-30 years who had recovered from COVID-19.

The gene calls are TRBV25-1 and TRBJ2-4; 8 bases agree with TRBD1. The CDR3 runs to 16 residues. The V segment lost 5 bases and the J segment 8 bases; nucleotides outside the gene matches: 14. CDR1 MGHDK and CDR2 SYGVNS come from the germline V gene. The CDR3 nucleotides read TGTGCCAGCAGTTTCAACCCTCAGGGGGCCGAGGACATTCAGTACTTC. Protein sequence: CASSFNPQGAEDIQYF. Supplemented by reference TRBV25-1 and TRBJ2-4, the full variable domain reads EADIYQTPRYLVIGTGKKITLECSQTMGHDKMYWYQQDPGMELHLIHYSYGVNSTEKGDLSSESTVSRIRTEHFPLTLESARPSHTSQYLCASSFNPQGAEDIQYFGAGTRLSVL.

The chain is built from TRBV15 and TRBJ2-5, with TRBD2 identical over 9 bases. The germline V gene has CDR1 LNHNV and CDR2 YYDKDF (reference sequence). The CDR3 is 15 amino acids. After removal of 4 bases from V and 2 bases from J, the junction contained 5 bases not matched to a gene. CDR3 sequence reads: CATSNWLAGQETQYF. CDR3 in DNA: TGTGCCACCAGCAATTGGCTAGCGGGGCAAGAGACCCAGTACTTC. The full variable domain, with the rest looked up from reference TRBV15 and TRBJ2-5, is DAMVIQNPRYQVTQFGKPVTLSCSQTLNHNVMYWYQQKSSQAPKLLFHYYDKDFNNEADTPDNFQSRRPNTSFCFLDIRSPGLGDTAMYLCATSNWLAGQETQYFGPGTRLLVL.

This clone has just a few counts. Here the CDR3 reads CASRPGGEAYEQYF. The DNA of the CDR3 is TGTGCCAGCCGACCGGGGGGGGAGGCCTACGAGCAGTACTTC. The chain joins TRBV19 to TRBJ2-7; 8 bases are shared with TRBD2. This CDR3 contains 14 residues. V was clipped by 9 bases and J by 2 bases; unmatched bases: 9. Germline CDR1 is LNHDA and CDR2 is SQIVND (reference sequence).

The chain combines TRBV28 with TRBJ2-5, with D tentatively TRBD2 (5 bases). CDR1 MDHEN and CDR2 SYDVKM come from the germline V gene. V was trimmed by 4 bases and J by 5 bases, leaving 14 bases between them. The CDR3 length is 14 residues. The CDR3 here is CASSYLVGGETQYF. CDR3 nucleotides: TGTGCCAGCAGTTACCTAGTAGGCGGGGAGACCCAGTACTTC.

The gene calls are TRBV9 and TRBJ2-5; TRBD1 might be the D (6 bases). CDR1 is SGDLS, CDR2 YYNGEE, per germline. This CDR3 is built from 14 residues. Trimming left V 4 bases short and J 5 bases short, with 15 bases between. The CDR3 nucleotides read TGTGCCAGCAGCCCTTACAGGGTAGGGGAGACCCAGTACTTC. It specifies CASSPYRVGETQYF.

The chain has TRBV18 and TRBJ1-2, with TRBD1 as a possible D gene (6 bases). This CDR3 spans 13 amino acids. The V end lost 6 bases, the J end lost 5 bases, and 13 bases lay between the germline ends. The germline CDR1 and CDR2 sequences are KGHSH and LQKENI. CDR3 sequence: CASSPEDRYGYTF. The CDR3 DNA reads TGTGCCAGCTCTCCCGAGGACAGATATGGCTACACCTTC.

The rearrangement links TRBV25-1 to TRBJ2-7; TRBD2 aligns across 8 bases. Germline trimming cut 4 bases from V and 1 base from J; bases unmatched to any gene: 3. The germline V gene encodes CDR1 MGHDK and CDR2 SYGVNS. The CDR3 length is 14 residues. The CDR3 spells CASSAGGLSYEQYF. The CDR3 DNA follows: TGTGCCAGCAGTGCGGGGGGGCTTTCCTACGAGCAGTACTTC.

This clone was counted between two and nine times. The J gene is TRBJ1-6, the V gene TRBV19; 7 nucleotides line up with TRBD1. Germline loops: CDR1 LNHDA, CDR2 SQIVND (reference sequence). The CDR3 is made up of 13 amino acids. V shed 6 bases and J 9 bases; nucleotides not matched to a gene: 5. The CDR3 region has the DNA TGTGCCAGTAGGTCGGGACAGAGTTCACCCCTCCACTTT. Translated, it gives CASRSGQSSPLHF.

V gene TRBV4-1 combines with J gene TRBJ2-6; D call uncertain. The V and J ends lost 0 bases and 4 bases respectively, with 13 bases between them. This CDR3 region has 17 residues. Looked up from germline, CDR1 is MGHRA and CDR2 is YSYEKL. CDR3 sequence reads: CASSQDHLGAGANVLTF. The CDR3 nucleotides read TGCGCCAGCAGCCAAGATCACCTTGGAGCGGGGGCCAACGTCCTGACTTTC.

The CDR3 sequence is CASIFGTSYEQYF. CDR3 sequence (DNA): TGTGCCAGCATCTTCGGGACATCCTACGAGCAGTACTTC. The chain is built from TRBV2 and TRBJ2-7; tentative D call: TRBD1 (6 bases). The CDR3 spans 13 residues. The V and J ends lost 7 bases and 1 base respectively, with 11 bases between them. Looked up from germline, CDR1 is SNHLY and CDR2 is FYNNEI. Based on the CDR3 plus reference TRBV2 and TRBJ2-7, the full variable domain is EPEVTQTPSHQVTQMGQEVILRCVPISNHLYFYWYRQILGQKVEFLVSFYNNEISEKSEIFDDQFSVERPDGSNFTLKIRSTKLEDSAMYFCASIFGTSYEQYFGPGTRLTVT.

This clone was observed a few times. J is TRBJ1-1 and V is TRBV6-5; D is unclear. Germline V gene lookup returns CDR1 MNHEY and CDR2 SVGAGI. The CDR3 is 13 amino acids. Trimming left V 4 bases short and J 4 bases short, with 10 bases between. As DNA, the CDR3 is TGTGCCAGCAGTTTGGTCAGATTCACTGAAGCTTTCTTT. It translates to CASSLVRFTEAFF.

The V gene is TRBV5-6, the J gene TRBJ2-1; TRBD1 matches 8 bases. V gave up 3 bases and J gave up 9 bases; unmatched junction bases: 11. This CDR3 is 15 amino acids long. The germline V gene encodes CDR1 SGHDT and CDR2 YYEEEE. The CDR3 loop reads CASSSVGQGEAEQFF. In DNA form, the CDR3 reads TGTGCCAGCAGCTCCGTCGGACAGGGAGAGGCTGAGCAGTTCTTC.

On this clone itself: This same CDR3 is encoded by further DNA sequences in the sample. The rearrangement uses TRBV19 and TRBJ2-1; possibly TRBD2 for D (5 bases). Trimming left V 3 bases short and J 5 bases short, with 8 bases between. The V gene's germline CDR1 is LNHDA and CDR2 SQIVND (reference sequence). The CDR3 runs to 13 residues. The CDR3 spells CASSISGNNEQFF. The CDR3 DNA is TGTGCCAGTAGTATTTCGGGGAACAATGAGCAGTTCTTC.

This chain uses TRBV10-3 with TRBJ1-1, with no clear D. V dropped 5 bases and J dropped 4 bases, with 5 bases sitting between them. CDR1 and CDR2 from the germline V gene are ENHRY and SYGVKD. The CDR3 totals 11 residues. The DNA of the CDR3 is TGTGCCATCAGTTCCAGCACTGAAGCTTTCTTT. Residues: CAISSSTEAFF.

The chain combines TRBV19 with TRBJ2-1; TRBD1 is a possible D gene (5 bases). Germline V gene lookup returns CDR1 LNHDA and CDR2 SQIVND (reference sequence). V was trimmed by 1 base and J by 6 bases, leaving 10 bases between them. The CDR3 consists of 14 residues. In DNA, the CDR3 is TGTGCCAGTAGTATAGTAGGGGTGGGCAATGAGCAGTTCTTC. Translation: CASSIVGVGNEQFF. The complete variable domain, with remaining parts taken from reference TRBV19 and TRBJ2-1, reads DGGITQSPKYLFRKEGQNVTLSCEQNLNHDAMYWYRQDPGQGLRLIYYSQIVNDFQKGDIAEGYSVSREKKESFPLTVTSAQKNPTAFYLCASSIVGVGNEQFFGPGTRLTVL.

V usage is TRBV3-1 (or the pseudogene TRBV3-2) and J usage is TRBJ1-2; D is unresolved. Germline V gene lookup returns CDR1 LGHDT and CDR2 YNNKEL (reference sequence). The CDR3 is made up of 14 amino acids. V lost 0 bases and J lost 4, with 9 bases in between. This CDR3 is CASSQDNGGYGYTF. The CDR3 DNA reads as TGTGCCAGCAGCCAAGATAACGGTGGCTATGGCTACACCTTC.

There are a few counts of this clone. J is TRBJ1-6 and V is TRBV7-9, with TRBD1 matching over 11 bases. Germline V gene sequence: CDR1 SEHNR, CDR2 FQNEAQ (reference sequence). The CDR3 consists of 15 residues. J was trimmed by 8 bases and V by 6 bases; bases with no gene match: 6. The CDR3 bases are TGTGCCAGCAGACGGACAGGGGGCCCTGATTCACCCCTCCACTTT. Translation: CASRRTGGPDSPLHF.

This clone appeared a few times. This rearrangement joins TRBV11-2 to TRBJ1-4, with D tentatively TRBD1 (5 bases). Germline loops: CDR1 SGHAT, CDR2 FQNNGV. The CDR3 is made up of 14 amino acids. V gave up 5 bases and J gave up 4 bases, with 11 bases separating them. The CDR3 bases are TGTGCCAGCAGCCCCGGGACTGATAATGAAAAACTGTTTTTT. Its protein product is CASSPGTDNEKLFF.

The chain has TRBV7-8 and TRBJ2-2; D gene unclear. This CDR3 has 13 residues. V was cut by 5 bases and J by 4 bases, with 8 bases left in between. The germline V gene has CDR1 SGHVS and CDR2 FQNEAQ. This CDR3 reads CASSRSPTGELFF. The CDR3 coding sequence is TGTGCCAGCAGCCGAAGCCCCACCGGGGAGCTGTTTTTT.

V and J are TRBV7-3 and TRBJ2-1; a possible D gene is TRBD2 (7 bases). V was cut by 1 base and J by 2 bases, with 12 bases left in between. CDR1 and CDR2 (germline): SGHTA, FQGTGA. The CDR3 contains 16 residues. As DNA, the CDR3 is TGTGCCAGCAGCTTAATGGCGGGGGCGACCTACAATGAGCAGTTCTTC. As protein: CASSLMAGATYNEQFF.

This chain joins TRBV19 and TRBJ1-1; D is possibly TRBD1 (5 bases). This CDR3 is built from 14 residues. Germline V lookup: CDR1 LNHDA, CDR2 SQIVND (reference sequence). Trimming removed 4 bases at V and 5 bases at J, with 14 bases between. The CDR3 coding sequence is TGTGCCAGTAGTAGGGGAGGGGTACGGACTGAAGCTTTCTTT. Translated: CASSRGGVRTEAFF.

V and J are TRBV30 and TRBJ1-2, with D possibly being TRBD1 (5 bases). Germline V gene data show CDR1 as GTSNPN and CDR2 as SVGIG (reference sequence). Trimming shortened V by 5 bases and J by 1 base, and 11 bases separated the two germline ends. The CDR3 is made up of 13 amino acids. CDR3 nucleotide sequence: TGTGCCTGGGTGGACACCCTTAACTATGGCTACACCTTC. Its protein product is CAWVDTLNYGYTF. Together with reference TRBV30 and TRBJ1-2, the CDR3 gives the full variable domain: SQTIHQWPATLVQPVGSPLSLECTVEGTSNPNLYWYRQAAGRGLQLLFYSVGIGQISSEVPQNLSASRPQDRQFILSSKKLLLSDSGFYLCAWVDTLNYGYTFGSGTRLTVV.

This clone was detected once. DNA of the CDR3: TGTGCCAGCAGTCCACCCCCCGGACTAGCGGGGGGGCACGAGCAGTTCTTC. Translated: CASSPPPGLAGGHEQFF. The chain carries TRBV27 and TRBJ2-1, with 15 bases fitting TRBD2. The CDR3 consists of 17 residues. CDR1 and CDR2 (germline): MNHEY, SMNVEV (reference sequence). Losses at the gene ends were 5 bases for V and 10 bases for J; bases not matched to a gene: 12.

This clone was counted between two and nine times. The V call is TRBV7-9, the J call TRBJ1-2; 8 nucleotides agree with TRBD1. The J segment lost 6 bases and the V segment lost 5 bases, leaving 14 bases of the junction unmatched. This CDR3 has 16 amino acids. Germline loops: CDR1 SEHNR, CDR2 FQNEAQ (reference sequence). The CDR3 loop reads CASSREGQGGGDGYTF. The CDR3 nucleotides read TGTGCCAGCAGCCGTGAAGGACAGGGAGGAGGGGATGGCTACACCTTC.

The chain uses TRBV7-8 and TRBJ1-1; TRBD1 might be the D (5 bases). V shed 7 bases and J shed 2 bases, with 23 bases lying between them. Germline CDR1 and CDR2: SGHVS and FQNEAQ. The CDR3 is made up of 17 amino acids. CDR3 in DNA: TGTGCCAGCACCTCCCGTCCCAGCGGGGCGCTTAACACTGAAGCTTTCTTT. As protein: CASTSRPSGALNTEAFF.

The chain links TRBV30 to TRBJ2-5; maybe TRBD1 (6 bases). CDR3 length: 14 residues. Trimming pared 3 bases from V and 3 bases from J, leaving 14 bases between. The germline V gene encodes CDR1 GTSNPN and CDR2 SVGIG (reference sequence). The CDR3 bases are TGTGCCTGGAGCTTTGGGGGCACGAAAGAGACCCAGTACTTC. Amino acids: CAWSFGGTKETQYF.

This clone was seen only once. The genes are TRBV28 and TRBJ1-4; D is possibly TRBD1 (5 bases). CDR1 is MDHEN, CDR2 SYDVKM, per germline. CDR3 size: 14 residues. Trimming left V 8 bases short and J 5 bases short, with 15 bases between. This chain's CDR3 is CASHSTGGNEKLFF. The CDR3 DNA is TGTGCCAGCCACTCGACGGGGGGAAATGAAAAACTGTTTTTT.

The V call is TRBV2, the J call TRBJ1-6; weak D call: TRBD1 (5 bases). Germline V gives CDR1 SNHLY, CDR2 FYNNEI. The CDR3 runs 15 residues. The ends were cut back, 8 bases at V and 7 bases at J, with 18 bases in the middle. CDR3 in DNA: TGTGCCAGCTCGGCACTCCGGGGACTCAATTCACCCCTCCACTTT. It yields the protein CASSALRGLNSPLHF. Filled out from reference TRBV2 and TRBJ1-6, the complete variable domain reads EPEVTQTPSHQVTQMGQEVILRCVPISNHLYFYWYRQILGQKVEFLVSFYNNEISEKSEIFDDQFSVERPDGSNFTLKIRSTKLEDSAMYFCASSALRGLNSPLHFGNGTRLTVT.

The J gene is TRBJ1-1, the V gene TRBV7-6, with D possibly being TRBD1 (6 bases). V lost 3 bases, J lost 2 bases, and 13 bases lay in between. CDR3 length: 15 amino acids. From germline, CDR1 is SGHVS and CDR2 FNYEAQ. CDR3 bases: TGTGCCAGCAGCTTGAAGAACAGGGCAAACACTGAAGCTTTCTTT. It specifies CASSLKNRANTEAFF.

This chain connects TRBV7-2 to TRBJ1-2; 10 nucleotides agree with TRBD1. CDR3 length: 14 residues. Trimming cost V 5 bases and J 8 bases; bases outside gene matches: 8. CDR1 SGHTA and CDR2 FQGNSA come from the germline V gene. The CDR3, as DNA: TGTGCCAGCAGCCCCCGGACAGGGGGAGGGGGCTACACCTTC. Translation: CASSPRTGGGGYTF.

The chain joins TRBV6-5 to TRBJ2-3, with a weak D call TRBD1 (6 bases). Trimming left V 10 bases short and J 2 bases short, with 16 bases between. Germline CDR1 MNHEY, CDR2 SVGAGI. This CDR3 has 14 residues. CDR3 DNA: TGTGCCACCTTAACAGGGACCTACACAGATACGCAGTATTTT. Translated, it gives CATLTGTYTDTQYF.

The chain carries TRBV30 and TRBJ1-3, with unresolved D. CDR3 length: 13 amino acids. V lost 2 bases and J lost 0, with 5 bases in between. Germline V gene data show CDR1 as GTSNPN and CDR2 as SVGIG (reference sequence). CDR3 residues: CAWSINSGNTIYF. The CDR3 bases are TGTGCCTGGAGTATTAACTCTGGAAACACCATATATTTT.